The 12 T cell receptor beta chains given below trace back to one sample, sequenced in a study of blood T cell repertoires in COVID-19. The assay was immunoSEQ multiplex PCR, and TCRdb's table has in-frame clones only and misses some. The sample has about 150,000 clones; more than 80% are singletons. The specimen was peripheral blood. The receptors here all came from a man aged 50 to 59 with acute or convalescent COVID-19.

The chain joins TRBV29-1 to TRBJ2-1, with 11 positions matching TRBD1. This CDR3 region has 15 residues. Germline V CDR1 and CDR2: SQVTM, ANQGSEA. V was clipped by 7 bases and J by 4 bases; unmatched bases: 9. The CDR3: CSGVPGQGGYNEQFF. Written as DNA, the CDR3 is TGCAGCGGAGTACCGGGACAGGGGGGTTACAATGAGCAGTTCTTC.

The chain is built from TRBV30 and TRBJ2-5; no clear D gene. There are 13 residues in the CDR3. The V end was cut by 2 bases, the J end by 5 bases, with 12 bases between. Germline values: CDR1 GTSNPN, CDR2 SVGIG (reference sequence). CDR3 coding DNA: TGTGCCTGGAGTACAATACCCAGGGAGACCCAGTACTTC. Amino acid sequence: CAWSTIPRETQYF.

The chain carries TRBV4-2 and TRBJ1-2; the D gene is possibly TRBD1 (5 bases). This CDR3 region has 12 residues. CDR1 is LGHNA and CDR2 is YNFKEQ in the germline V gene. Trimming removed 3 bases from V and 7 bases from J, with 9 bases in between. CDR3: CASSQTESGYTF. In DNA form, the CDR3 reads TGTGCCAGCAGCCAGACAGAAAGTGGCTACACCTTC.

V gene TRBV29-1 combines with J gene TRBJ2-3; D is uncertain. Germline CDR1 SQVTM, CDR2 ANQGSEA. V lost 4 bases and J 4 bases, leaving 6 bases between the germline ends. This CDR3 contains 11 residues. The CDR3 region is CSVVIPDTQYF. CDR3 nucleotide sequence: TGCAGCGTTGTTATCCCAGATACGCAGTATTTT.

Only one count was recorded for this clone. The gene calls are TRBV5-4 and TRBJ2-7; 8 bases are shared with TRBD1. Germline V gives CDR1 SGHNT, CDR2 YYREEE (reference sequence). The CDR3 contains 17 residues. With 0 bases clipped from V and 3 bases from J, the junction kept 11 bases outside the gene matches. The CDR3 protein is CASSLAGQGLTNYEQYV. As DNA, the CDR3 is TGTGCCAGCAGCTTGGCCGGACAGGGCCTTACCAACTACGAGCAGTACGTC.

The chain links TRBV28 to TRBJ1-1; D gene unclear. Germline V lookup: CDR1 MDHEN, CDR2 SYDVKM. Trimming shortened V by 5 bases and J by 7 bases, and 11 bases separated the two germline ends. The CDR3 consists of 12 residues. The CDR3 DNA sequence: TGTGCCAGCAGTCCATCCTACGGTGAAGCTTTCTTT. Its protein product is CASSPSYGEAFF.

This CDR3 reads CASSSYAPTEFNYGYTF. The CDR3 DNA follows: TGCGCCAGCAGCTCCTACGCTCCGACAGAGTTTAACTATGGCTACACCTTC. The genes are TRBV5-1 and TRBJ1-2, with D possibly being TRBD1 (5 bases). The CDR3 extends over 17 amino acids. Germline assignment: CDR1 SGHRS and CDR2 YFSETQ. The V and J ends lost 3 bases and 1 base respectively, with 19 bases between them.

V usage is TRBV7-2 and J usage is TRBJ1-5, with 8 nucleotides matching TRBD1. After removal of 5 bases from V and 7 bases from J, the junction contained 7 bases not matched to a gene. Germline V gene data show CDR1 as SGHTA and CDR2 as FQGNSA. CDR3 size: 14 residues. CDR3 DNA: TGTGCCAGCAGCCCAGGACAGGGAGGCCAGCCCCAGCATTTT. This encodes CASSPGQGGQPQHF.

The CDR3 region has the DNA TGTGCCAGCAGGCCAACGGGGGTTCAAGAGACCCAGTACTTC. Translating gives CASRPTGVQETQYF. The rearrangement links TRBV27 to TRBJ2-5, with D possibly matching TRBD2 (6 bases). The ends were cut back, 6 bases at V and 2 bases at J, with 13 bases in the middle. The V gene's germline CDR1 is MNHEY and CDR2 SMNVEV (reference sequence). This CDR3 contains 14 residues.

CDR3 sequence reads: CASSAFGGEGYGYTF. CDR3 sequence (DNA): TGTGCCAGCAGCGCTTTCGGGGGTGAAGGCTATGGCTACACCTTC. The chain links TRBV6-4 to TRBJ1-2, with a tentative D call TRBD1 (5 bases). CDR3 size: 15 residues. V was pared by 6 bases and J by 4 bases, with 18 bases between. Germline V gene lookup returns CDR1 MRHNA and CDR2 SNTAGT.

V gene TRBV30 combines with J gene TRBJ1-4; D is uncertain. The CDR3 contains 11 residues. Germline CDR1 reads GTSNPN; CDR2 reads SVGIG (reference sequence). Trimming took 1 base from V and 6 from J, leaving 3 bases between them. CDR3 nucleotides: TGTGCCTGGAGTGAGCATGAAAAACTGTTTTTT. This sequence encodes CAWSEHEKLFF.

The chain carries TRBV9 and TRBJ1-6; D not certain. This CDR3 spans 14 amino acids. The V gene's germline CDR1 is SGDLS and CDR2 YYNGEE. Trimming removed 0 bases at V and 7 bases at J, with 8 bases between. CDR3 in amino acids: CASSVGRGNSPLHF. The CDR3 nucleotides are TGTGCCAGCAGCGTAGGCCGGGGAAATTCACCCCTCCACTTT.